This T cell receptor (beta chain) comes out of a study of read filtering for tumor transcriptome and immune sequencing. Study observations and caveats: Dropping single-read clonotypes raised IR-seq and RNA-seq shared-clonotype correlation. Sorted CD138-negative bone marrow cells were not purified T cells.

Sampling of bone marrow took place during active disease in every patient. This clonotype was found many times. Its antigen remains unidentified. Germline V gene data show CDR1 as SGHKS and CDR2 as YYEKEE (reference sequence). V lost 1 base to trimming and J lost 5 bases, with 12 bases between them. The CDR3 loop spans 14 amino acids. Molecular barcoded adaptors covering alpha/delta and beta/gamma chains were used on about 0.4 ug RNA. TCRdb called the reads again in MiXCR, with one record for every CDR3 protein. This sample yields some 120,000 distinct CDR3 sequences, of which roughly 13% are seen a single time; approximately 10% belongs to the top ten.

The sample consisted of a population of CD138-negative cells sorted from bone marrow. This clonotype was obtained from a donor aged 40 or older with multiple myeloma. The chain couples TRBV5-5 to TRBJ1-1; D not resolved. CDR3 protein: CASSLRDKNTEAFF. The CDR3, as DNA: TGTGCCAGCAGCTTGAGGGATAAAAATACTGAAGCTTTCTTT.